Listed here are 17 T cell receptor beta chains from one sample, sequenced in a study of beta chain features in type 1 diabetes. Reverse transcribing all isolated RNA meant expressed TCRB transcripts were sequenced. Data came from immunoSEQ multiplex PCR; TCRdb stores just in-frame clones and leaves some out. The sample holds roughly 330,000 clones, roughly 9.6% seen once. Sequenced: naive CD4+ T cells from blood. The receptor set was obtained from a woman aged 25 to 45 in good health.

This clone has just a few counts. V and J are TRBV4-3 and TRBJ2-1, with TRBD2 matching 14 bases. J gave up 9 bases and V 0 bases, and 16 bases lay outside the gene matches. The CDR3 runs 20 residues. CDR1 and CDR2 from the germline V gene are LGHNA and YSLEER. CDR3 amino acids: CASSQDRGTSGRTFSGEQFF. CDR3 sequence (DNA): TGCGCCAGCAGCCAAGATAGGGGGACTAGCGGGAGAACATTTTCGGGTGAGCAGTTCTTC.

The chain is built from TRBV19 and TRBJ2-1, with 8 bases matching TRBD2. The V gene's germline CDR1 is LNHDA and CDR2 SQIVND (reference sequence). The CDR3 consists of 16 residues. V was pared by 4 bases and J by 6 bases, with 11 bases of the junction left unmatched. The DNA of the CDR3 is TGTGCCAGTAGTACCGAGGGACTAGGTTTTGGCAATGAGCAGTTCTTC. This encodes CASSTEGLGFGNEQFF.

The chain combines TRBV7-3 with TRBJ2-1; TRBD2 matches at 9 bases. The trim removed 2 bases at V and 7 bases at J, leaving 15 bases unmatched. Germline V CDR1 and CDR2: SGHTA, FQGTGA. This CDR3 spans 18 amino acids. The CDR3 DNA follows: TGTGCCAGCAGCTTAGGCGGGGCGGGAGGGCCATTGGGGAATGAGCAGTTCTTC. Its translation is CASSLGGAGGPLGNEQFF.

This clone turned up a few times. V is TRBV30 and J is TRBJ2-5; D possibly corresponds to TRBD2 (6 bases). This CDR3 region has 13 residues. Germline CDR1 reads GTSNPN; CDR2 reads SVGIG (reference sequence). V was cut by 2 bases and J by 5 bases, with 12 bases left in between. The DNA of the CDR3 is TGTGCCTGGAGTTCGTCTAGCGATGAGACCCAGTACTTC. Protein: CAWSSSSDETQYF.

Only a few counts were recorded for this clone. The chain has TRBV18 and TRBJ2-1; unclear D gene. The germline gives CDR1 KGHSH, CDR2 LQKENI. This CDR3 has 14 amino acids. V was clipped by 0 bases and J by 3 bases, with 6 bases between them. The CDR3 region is CASSPPAVYNEQFF. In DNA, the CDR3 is TGTGCCAGCTCACCACCGGCAGTCTACAATGAGCAGTTCTTC.

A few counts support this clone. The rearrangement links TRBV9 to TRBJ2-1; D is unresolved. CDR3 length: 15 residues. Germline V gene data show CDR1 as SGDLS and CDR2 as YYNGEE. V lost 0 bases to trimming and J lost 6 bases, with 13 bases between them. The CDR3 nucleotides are TGTGCCAGCAGCGTAGCTCGGGTAGCTGGCAATGAGCAGTTCTTC. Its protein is CASSVARVAGNEQFF.

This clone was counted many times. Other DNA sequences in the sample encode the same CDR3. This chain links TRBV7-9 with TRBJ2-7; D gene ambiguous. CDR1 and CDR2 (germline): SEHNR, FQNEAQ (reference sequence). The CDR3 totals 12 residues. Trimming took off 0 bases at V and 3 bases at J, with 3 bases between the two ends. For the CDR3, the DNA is TGTGCCAGCAGCTTAGCTAACTACGAGCAGTACTTC. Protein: CASSLANYEQYF. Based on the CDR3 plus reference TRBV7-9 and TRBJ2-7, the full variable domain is DTGVSQNPRHKITKRGQNVTFRCDPISEHNRLYWYRQTLGQGPEFLTYFQNEAQLEKSRLLSDRFSAERPKGSFSTLEIQRTEQGDSAMYLCASSLANYEQYFGPGTRLTVT.

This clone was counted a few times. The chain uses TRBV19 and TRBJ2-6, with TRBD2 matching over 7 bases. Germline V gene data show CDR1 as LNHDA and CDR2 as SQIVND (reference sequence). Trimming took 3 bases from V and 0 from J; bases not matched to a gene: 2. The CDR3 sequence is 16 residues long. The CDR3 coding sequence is TGTGCCAGTAGTATTCGCGGGAGCTCTGGGGCCAACGTCCTGACTTTC. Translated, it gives CASSIRGSSGANVLTF.

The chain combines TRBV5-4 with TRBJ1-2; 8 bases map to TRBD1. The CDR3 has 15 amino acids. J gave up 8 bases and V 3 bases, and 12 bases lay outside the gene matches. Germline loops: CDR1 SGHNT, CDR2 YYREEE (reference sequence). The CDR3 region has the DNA TGTGCCAGCAGCTCCACGGGCCAGGGGGCGAAGGGCTACACCTTC. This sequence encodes CASSSTGQGAKGYTF.

The CDR3: CASSKSSGSYNEQFF. As DNA, the CDR3 is TGTGCCAGTAGTAAGTCTAGCGGGAGTTACAATGAGCAGTTCTTC. The chain has TRBV19 and TRBJ2-1, with 10 bases fitting TRBD2. The V gene end was trimmed by 4 bases and the J gene end by 4 bases; junction bases not matched to a gene: 4. The CDR3 consists of 15 residues. Per germline, CDR1 LNHDA and CDR2 SQIVND (reference sequence).

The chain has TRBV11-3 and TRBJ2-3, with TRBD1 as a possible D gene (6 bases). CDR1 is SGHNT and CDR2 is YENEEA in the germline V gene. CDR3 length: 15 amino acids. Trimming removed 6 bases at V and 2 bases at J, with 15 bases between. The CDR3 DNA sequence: TGTGCCAGCAGTCCCCAGGCAGGGGACACAGATACGCAGTATTTT. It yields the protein CASSPQAGDTDTQYF.

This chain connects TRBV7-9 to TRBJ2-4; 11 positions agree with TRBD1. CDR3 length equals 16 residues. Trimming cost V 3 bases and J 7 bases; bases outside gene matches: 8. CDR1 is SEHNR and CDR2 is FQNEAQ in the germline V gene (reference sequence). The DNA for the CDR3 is TGTGCCAGCAGCTTCGGACAGGGGGCGAGGGTCAACATTCAGTACTTC. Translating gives CASSFGQGARVNIQYF.

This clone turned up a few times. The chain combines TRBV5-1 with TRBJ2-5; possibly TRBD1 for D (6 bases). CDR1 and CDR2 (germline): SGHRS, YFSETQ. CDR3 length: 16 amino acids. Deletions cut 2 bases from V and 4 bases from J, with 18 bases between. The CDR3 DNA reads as TGCGCCAGCAGCTTACAGGGCCCCTCTCAAGGAGAGACCCAGTACTTC. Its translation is CASSLQGPSQGETQYF.

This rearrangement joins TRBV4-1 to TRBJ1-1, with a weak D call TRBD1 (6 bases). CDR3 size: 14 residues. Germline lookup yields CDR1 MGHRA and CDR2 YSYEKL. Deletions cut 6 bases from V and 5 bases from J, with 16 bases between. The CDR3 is CASRQTGRGTEAFF. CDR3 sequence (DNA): TGCGCCAGCAGACAGACCGGGAGGGGGACTGAAGCTTTCTTT.

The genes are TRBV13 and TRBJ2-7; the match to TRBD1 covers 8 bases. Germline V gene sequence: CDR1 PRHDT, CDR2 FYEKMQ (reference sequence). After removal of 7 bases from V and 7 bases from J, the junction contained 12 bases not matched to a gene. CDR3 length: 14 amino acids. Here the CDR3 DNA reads TGTGCCAGCAACCCCAGGGACAGGCCGGGGGAGCAGTACTTC. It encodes CASNPRDRPGEQYF.

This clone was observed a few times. The CDR3 spells CASSLNSDRVETQYF. In DNA form, the CDR3 reads TGTGCCAGCAGCTTAAATTCGGACAGGGTTGAGACCCAGTACTTC. The V call is TRBV11-1, the J call TRBJ2-5; TRBD1 aligns across 8 bases. The CDR3 has 15 amino acids. Germline-derived CDR1 and CDR2 are SGHAT and FQDESV (reference sequence). The V and J ends lost 2 bases and 5 bases, in that order; junction bases with no gene match: 7.

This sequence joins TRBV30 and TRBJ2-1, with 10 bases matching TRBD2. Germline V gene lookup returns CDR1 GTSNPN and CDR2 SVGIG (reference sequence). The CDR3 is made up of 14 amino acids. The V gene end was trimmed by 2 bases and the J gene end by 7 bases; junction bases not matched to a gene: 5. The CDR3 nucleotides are TGTGCCTGGAGTTTTGGACTAGCGGTTAATGAGCAGTTCTTC. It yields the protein CAWSFGLAVNEQFF.